Presented here are 3 T cell receptor beta chains from one specimen sequenced in a study of cytomegalovirus exposure and HLA in healthy donors. The PCR ran on 60 Vbeta and 13 Jbeta primers. Clones were sequenced by immunoSEQ multiplex PCR, and TCRdb holds only the in-frame ones, with some missing. Seen here are roughly 120,000 clones, 75% to 90% observed once, and the top ten hold approximately 0.24%. The sequenced sample was PBMCs. The receptors originated from a man between 45 and 60 years old in good health and CMV-seronegative.

This clone was observed once. The CDR3 here is CASSLIRKSYEQYF. For the CDR3, the DNA is TGTGCCAGCAGTTTAATCAGGAAATCCTACGAGCAGTACTTC. The gene calls are TRBV28 and TRBJ2-7; D not resolved. The CDR3 consists of 14 residues. Germline CDR1 and CDR2: MDHEN and SYDVKM. The ends were cut back, 2 bases at V and 1 base at J, with 9 bases in the middle.

V gene TRBV6-6 combines with J gene TRBJ2-5; D possibly corresponds to TRBD2 (6 bases). Germline lookup yields CDR1 MNHNY and CDR2 SVGAGI (reference sequence). The CDR3 sequence is 15 residues long. Trimming removed 3 bases at V and 5 bases at J, with 16 bases between. CDR3 loop: CASSYLAAVGETQYF. CDR3 DNA: TGTGCCAGCAGTTATTTAGCGGCGGTTGGGGAGACCCAGTACTTC.

V and J are TRBV23-1 and TRBJ1-1; 7 positions match TRBD1. TRBV23-1 is annotated as an ORF whose role is uncertain. The CDR3 has 15 amino acids. Trimming at V came to 4 bases and at J to 2 bases, leaving 7 bases not matched to a gene. CDR3 coding DNA: TGCGCCAGCAGTCGCAGGGGGGACCTTAACACTGAAGCTTTCTTT. Its protein is CASSRRGDLNTEAFF.